This is a list of T cell receptor beta chains from one sample in a study of radiotherapy plus CTLA-4 blockade in lung cancer. Profiling relied on immunoSEQ multiplex PCR, and the TCRdb table lists in-frame clones only, not all of them. The repertoire holds some 35,000 clones, more than 70% seen once, with 5.5% to 7.5% in the top ten. The specimen was peripheral blood, collected from a patient treated with radiotherapy plus ipilimumab. These receptors came from a human donor with non-small cell lung cancer who had stable disease on radiotherapy plus ipilimumab. CDR3s include the opening cysteine and the closing phenylalanine or tryptophan. D genes are given only for firm matches. Size is omitted from some rows. Given values are once, few, many or a class for expanded clones.

V gene: TRBV21-1
clone size: NA
D gene: NA
J gene: TRBJ2-2
CDR3 protein: CASSTDPGTSGTDANTGELFF
CDR3 DNA: TGTGCCAGCAGCACCGACCCCGGGACTAGCGGGACTGATGCGAACACCGGGGAGCTGTTTTTT

V gene: TRBV19
clone size: NA
D gene: TRBD1
J gene: TRBJ1-2
CDR3 protein: CASSMYPQPRDRRYGYTF
CDR3 DNA: TGTGCCAGTAGTATGTACCCCCAGCCAAGGGACAGACGCTATGGCTACACCTTC

V gene: TRBV5-4
clone size: NA
D gene: NA
J gene: TRBJ1-1
CDR3 protein: CASSLSSHSTEAFF
CDR3 DNA: TGTGCCAGCAGCTTGTCATCCCATAGCACTGAAGCTTTCTTT

V gene: TRBV7-9
clone size: once
D gene: NA
J gene: TRBJ2-2
CDR3 protein: CASSPQGNTGELFF
CDR3 DNA: TGTGCCAGCAGCCCACAGGGAAACACCGGGGAGCTGTTTTTT

V gene: TRBV10-3
clone size: NA
D gene: NA
J gene: TRBJ1-1
CDR3 protein: CAISDPGLTSTEAFF
CDR3 DNA: TGTGCCATCAGCGACCCGGGACTGACCTCCACTGAAGCTTTCTTT

V gene: TRBV7-9
clone size: NA
D gene: NA
J gene: TRBJ2-2
CDR3 protein: CASSSNREIGTGELFF
CDR3 DNA: TGTGCCAGCAGCTCGAACCGGGAGATAGGGACCGGGGAGCTGTTTTTT

V gene: TRBV27
clone size: NA
D gene: TRBD1
J gene: TRBJ1-2
CDR3 protein: CASRPGQGAPGYTF
CDR3 DNA: TGTGCCAGCAGGCCGGGACAGGGGGCGCCTGGCTACACCTTC

V gene: TRBV9
clone size: NA
D gene: NA
J gene: TRBJ2-3
CDR3 protein: CASSANGQTDTQYF
CDR3 DNA: TGTGCCAGCAGCGCTAACGGACAGACAGATACGCAGTATTTT

V gene: TRBV19
clone size: NA
D gene: NA
J gene: TRBJ2-7
CDR3 protein: CASSMAEGQYEQYF
CDR3 DNA: TGTGCCAGTAGTATGGCGGAGGGCCAGTACGAGCAGTACTTC

V gene: TRBV7-2
clone size: few
D gene: TRBD2
J gene: TRBJ2-1
CDR3 protein: CASSSLGLAFYNEQFF
CDR3 DNA: TGTGCCAGCAGCTCTCTGGGACTAGCCTTTTACAATGAGCAGTTCTTC

V gene: TRBV27
clone size: once
D gene: NA
J gene: TRBJ1-4
CDR3 protein: CASSLSRGEKLFF
CDR3 DNA: TGTGCCAGCAGTTTAAGTAGGGGTGAAAAACTGTTTTTT

V gene: TRBV6-5
clone size: NA
D gene: NA
J gene: TRBJ2-1
CDR3 protein: CASSFPPGFEQFF
CDR3 DNA: TGTGCCAGCAGTTTCCCCCCGGGATTTGAGCAGTTCTTC

V gene: TRBV5-4
clone size: few
D gene: NA
J gene: TRBJ1-3
CDR3 protein: CASSRSGSGNTIYF
CDR3 DNA: TGTGCCAGCAGCCGCTCGGGTAGCGGAAACACCATATATTTT

V gene: TRBV5-1
clone size: NA
D gene: TRBD1
J gene: TRBJ2-5
CDR3 protein: CASSLRDRVAETQYF
CDR3 DNA: TGCGCCAGCAGCCTCCGGGACAGGGTTGCGGAGACCCAGTACTTC

V gene: TRBV7-9
clone size: few
D gene: NA
J gene: TRBJ1-2
CDR3 protein: CASSLAQNEQLNYGYTF
CDR3 DNA: TGTGCCAGCAGCTTAGCGCAGAATGAACAGCTCAACTATGGCTACACCTTC

V gene: TRBV5-1
clone size: NA
D gene: TRBD2
J gene: TRBJ2-3
CDR3 protein: CASSLYAGGSYSTDTQYF
CDR3 DNA: TGCGCCAGCAGCTTATATGCGGGAGGTTCATATAGCACAGATACGCAGTATTTT

V gene: TRBV7-2
clone size: NA
D gene: TRBD2
J gene: TRBJ2-1
CDR3 protein: CASSFRSTPGTRDNEQFF
CDR3 DNA: TGTGCCAGCAGCTTTAGGTCGACACCCGGGACTAGAGACAATGAGCAGTTCTTC

V gene: TRBV9
clone size: NA
D gene: NA
J gene: TRBJ2-7
CDR3 protein: CASSVFGSSYEQYF
CDR3 DNA: TGTGCCAGCAGCGTATTCGGGAGCTCCTACGAGCAGTACTTC

V gene: TRBV19
clone size: NA
D gene: TRBD1
J gene: TRBJ1-5
CDR3 protein: CASSIAHKFLLGDRVQPQHF
CDR3 DNA: TGTGCCAGTAGTATAGCTCATAAGTTTTTGCTCGGGGACAGGGTTCAGCCCCAGCATTTT

V gene: TRBV11-2
clone size: NA
D gene: NA
J gene: TRBJ2-7
CDR3 protein: CASSLVLSGGRVGYEQYF
CDR3 DNA: TGTGCCAGCAGCTTAGTTCTTTCCGGTGGCAGGGTGGGCTACGAGCAGTACTTC

V gene: TRBV2
clone size: NA
D gene: TRBD1
J gene: TRBJ1-3
CDR3 protein: CASSEGTGNSGNTIYF
CDR3 DNA: TGTGCCAGCAGTGAAGGGACAGGGAACTCTGGAAACACCATATATTTT

V gene: TRBV18
clone size: NA
D gene: TRBD2
J gene: TRBJ2-7
CDR3 protein: CASSPSLAGAGYEQYF
CDR3 DNA: TGTGCCAGCTCACCATCCTTAGCGGGAGCAGGCTACGAGCAGTACTTC

V gene: TRBV6-1
clone size: NA
D gene: TRBD1
J gene: TRBJ2-7
CDR3 protein: CASSEKETGGYEQYF
CDR3 DNA: TGTGCCAGCAGTGAAAAGGAGACAGGGGGCTACGAGCAGTACTTC

V gene: TRBV15
clone size: NA
D gene: TRBD1
J gene: TRBJ1-2
CDR3 protein: CATSRATDRGGYTF
CDR3 DNA: TGTGCCACCAGCAGAGCCACAGACAGGGGTGGCTACACCTTC

V gene: TRBV2
clone size: once
D gene: TRBD1
J gene: TRBJ1-3
CDR3 protein: CASRAPRTGLYTIYF
CDR3 DNA: TGTGCCAGCAGAGCACCCAGGACAGGGCTTTACACCATATATTTT

V gene: TRBV18
clone size: NA
D gene: TRBD1
J gene: TRBJ1-6
CDR3 protein: CASSPIPGQPRTGDNSPLHF
CDR3 DNA: TGTGCCAGCTCACCAATCCCGGGACAGCCCCGCACAGGAGATAATTCACCCCTCCACTTT

V gene: TRBV6-5
clone size: NA
D gene: TRBD2
J gene: TRBJ2-7
CDR3 protein: CASSPKQREMYEQYF
CDR3 DNA: TGTGCCAGCAGTCCAAAGCAGCGGGAGATGTACGAGCAGTACTTC

V gene: TRBV7-2
clone size: NA
D gene: TRBD1
J gene: TRBJ2-7
CDR3 protein: CASSSPGQGTYEQYF
CDR3 DNA: TGTGCCAGCAGCTCCCCGGGACAGGGCACCTACGAGCAGTACTTC

V gene: TRBV7-3
clone size: NA
D gene: TRBD2
J gene: TRBJ2-3
CDR3 protein: CASSFSSQLAGTDTQYF
CDR3 DNA: TGTGCCAGCAGCTTCAGTTCCCAGCTAGCGGGCACAGATACGCAGTATTTT

V gene: TRBV11-2
clone size: NA
D gene: TRBD1
J gene: TRBJ1-2
CDR3 protein: CASSSSRGDYGYTF
CDR3 DNA: TGTGCCAGCAGCTCCTCCAGGGGGGACTATGGCTACACCTTC

V gene: TRBV4-1
clone size: NA
D gene: TRBD2
J gene: TRBJ2-1
CDR3 protein: CASSPLIEREVYNEQLF
CDR3 DNA: TGCGCCAGCAGCCCCTTAATCGAACGGGAGGTGTACAATGAGCAGCTCTTC

V gene: TRBV2
clone size: NA
D gene: TRBD1
J gene: TRBJ1-5
CDR3 protein: CASTGRVQGAESNQPQHF
CDR3 DNA: TGTGCCAGCACAGGGAGGGTACAGGGGGCGGAAAGCAATCAGCCCCAGCATTTT

V gene: TRBV28
clone size: NA
D gene: TRBD2
J gene: TRBJ2-3
CDR3 protein: CASSWTSGVPGTDTQYF
CDR3 DNA: TGTGCCAGCAGTTGGACTAGCGGGGTACCGGGCACAGATACGCAGTATTTT

V gene: TRBV4-1
clone size: NA
D gene: NA
J gene: TRBJ1-5
CDR3 protein: CASSEGWTVFNQPQHF
CDR3 DNA: TGCGCCAGCAGCGAAGGATGGACAGTTTTTAATCAGCCCCAGCATTTT

V gene: TRBV5-1
clone size: NA
D gene: NA
J gene: TRBJ1-1
CDR3 protein: CASSKETNTEAFF
CDR3 DNA: TGCGCCAGCAGTAAGGAGACGAACACTGAAGCTTTCTTT

V gene: TRBV4-1
clone size: NA
D gene: TRBD2
J gene: TRBJ2-5
CDR3 protein: CASSHFGGTSEGTQYF
CDR3 DNA: TGCGCCAGCAGCCACTTTGGAGGGACTAGCGAGGGGACCCAGTACTTC

V gene: TRBV19
clone size: NA
D gene: NA
J gene: TRBJ2-1
CDR3 protein: CASSKEIYLQGEQFF
CDR3 DNA: TGTGCCAGTAGTAAAGAAATCTACCTTCAGGGAGAGCAGTTCTTC

V gene: TRBV4-3
clone size: NA
D gene: NA
J gene: TRBJ1-2
CDR3 protein: CASSQGPGANYGYTF
CDR3 DNA: TGCGCCAGCAGCCAAGGGCCTGGAGCTAACTATGGCTACACCTTC

V gene: TRBV27
clone size: NA
D gene: NA
J gene: TRBJ2-5
CDR3 protein: CASSKSLGLEETQYF
CDR3 DNA: TGTGCCAGCAGTAAGTCTCTGGGTTTGGAGGAGACCCAGTACTTC

V gene: TRBV28
clone size: NA
D gene: NA
J gene: TRBJ2-7
CDR3 protein: CASSLGTGTTSYEQYF
CDR3 DNA: TGTGCCAGCAGTTTGGGTACAGGGACTACCTCCTACGAGCAGTACTTC

V gene: TRBV5-6
clone size: NA
D gene: TRBD1
J gene: TRBJ1-1
CDR3 protein: CASSWGTGRVTEAFF
CDR3 DNA: TGTGCCAGCAGCTGGGGGACAGGGCGGGTCACTGAAGCTTTCTTT

V gene: TRBV30
clone size: NA
D gene: NA
J gene: TRBJ1-5
CDR3 protein: CAWNGGGSQPQHF
CDR3 DNA: TGTGCCTGGAATGGCGGGGGCAGCCAGCCCCAGCATTTT

V gene: TRBV6-1
clone size: NA
D gene: TRBD1
J gene: TRBJ2-1
CDR3 protein: CASESYRGFLNEQFF
CDR3 DNA: TGTGCCAGCGAGAGCTACAGGGGTTTTTTAAATGAGCAGTTCTTC

V gene: TRBV2
clone size: large
D gene: TRBD1
J gene: TRBJ2-7
CDR3 protein: CASRKRPGGVNEQYF
CDR3 DNA: TGTGCCAGCAGAAAAAGGCCAGGGGGCGTAAACGAGCAGTACTTC